This T cell receptor beta chain appears in the sequencing data of a study of CD8 T cells in cerebrospinal fluid in Alzheimer's disease (dated by TCRdb to 2019 to 2021). About the study as a whole: CSF T cell clonal expansion was assessed with two single-cell approaches: plate-based nested PCR sequencing and droplet-based sequencing. CSF gene-expression analysis, which included Parkinson's disease patients, covered about two dozen samples in total. The study examined whether cerebrospinal fluid from healthy elderly individuals and from patients with neurodegenerative disease contained clonally expanded T cells. The droplet-based CSF comparison of patients and controls included roughly 9 healthy controls (around 11,000 cells) and roughly 9 patients with MCI or Alzheimer's disease (just over 10,000 cells).

Libraries came from 10x single-cell sequencing. 10X Genomics single-cell V(D)J and 5' gene-expression libraries were used to profile CSF cells. CSF single-cell TCR libraries were sequenced on an Illumina NextSeq550. Turning to the authors' computational methods: V(D)J reads were aligned to the vdj-GRCh38 alts ensemble 2.0.0 reference and were analysed with the Cell Ranger vdj pipeline. A clonotype was defined as a group of cell barcodes sharing the same set of productive CDR3 nucleotide sequences. To link clonality with transcriptional profiles, clonotype information was incorporated into Seurat v3.0 gene-expression metadata. Any CSF cell with more than 1,800 genes, more than 7,500 UMIs or more than 10% mitochondrial reads was excluded. To identify TCRs with known antigen specificity, CDR3-beta sequences were compared against VDJdb. Network analysis of clone sharing used the R package qgraph and included only TCRs with complete alpha and beta chains. Based on TCRdb reprocessing of the reads, there is one entry per CDR3 protein sequence, and DNA is missing. Here the V and J calls rest on TCRdb's processing, not on the authors' analysis. The sample's own table lists several hundred distinct CDR3 sequences. The top ten constitute around a fifth of the sample.

None of the participants had acute infectious disease, and every participant was in good physical condition. For droplet-based sequencing, live CSF cells were sorted with a live/dead marker. To pellet immune cells, CSF obtained by lumbar puncture was centrifuged at 300g. Each CSF sample was examined for red blood cells, and any sample with blood contamination was excluded. CSF cells were cryopreserved in freezing medium, frozen at -80 degrees C overnight, and then transferred to liquid nitrogen for storage. Before analysis, CSF samples had been stored for less than seven months. What the authors observed across the whole study: Only samples with detectable clones went into the overall clonality comparison: 11 healthy, 5 MCI, 5 AD, and 6 PD. The EBV-specific clones were neither the most highly expanded clones nor enriched among patients. It was cautioned by the authors that a causal link between EBV and Alzheimer's disease is not established by the detection of EBV-specific TCRs in CSF. In pooled data, a highly expanded clone (at least 3% of TCRs) occurred in 1 of 10 healthy subjects versus most of the 6 Alzheimer's patients. The largest CSF clone made up a higher percentage of TCRs in patients with MCI or Alzheimer's disease than in controls.

This clonotype qualifies as medium-sized (0.01 to 0.1%) by its frequency, with no count on file. Its antigen is unknown. Including cysteine and phenylalanine, the CDR3 has 12 amino acids. Only the protein is available. CDR1 and CDR2, per the germline V gene, are MGHDK and SYGVNS. The sequence joins TRBV25-1 to TRBJ1-2. This TCR came from a human donor in good health. Sequenced material: cerebrospinal fluid. For the CDR3, the sequence is CASRTEYYGYTF.